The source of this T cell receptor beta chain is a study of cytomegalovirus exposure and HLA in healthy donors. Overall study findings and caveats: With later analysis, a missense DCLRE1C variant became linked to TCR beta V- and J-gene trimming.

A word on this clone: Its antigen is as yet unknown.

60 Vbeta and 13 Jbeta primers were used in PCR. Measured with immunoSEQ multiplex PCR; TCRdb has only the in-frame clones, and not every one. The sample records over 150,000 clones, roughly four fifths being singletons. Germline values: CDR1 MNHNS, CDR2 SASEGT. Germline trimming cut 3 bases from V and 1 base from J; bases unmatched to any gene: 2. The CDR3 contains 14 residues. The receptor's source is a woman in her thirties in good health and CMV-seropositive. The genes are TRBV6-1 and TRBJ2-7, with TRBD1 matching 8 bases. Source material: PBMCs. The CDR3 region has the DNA TGTGCCAGCAGTGACAGGGGGCTATCCTACGAGCAGTACTTC. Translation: CASSDRGLSYEQYF.